This passage covers 13 T cell receptor beta chains from one sample sequenced in a study of OX40 agonist ivuxolimab in advanced cancers. The library was obtained by the immunoSEQ multiplex PCR assay. TCRdb took over this immuneACCESS table, retaining in-frame rearrangements with V and J assigned. Such tables are incomplete; in checked studies, under half of the missing clones stem from an unresolved V gene, and the remainder is unexplained. The sample has more than 25,000 clones on record, around 74% of them singletons. Around 12% of the sample is taken by the ten largest. The specimen comprised CD4+ or CD8+ T cells sorted from blood, sampled in a trial of the OX40 agonist ivuxolimab. The source of these receptors is an adult with an advanced solid tumor such as melanoma, head and neck, liver or kidney cancer.

This chain joins TRBV25-1 and TRBJ1-2; TRBD1 aligns across 9 bases. Losses at the gene ends were 6 bases for V and 8 bases for J; bases not matched to a gene: 10. This CDR3 is built from 14 residues. The germline CDR1 and CDR2 sequences are MGHDK and SYGVNS. The CDR3, as DNA: TGTGCCAGCAGCCTCCGGGACAGGGTCGAGGGCTACACCTTC. Translated: CASSLRDRVEGYTF.

This chain connects TRBV19 to TRBJ2-7; possibly TRBD1 for D (6 bases). Germline V gene sequence: CDR1 LNHDA, CDR2 SQIVND (reference sequence). The ends were cut back, 5 bases at V and 0 bases at J, with 11 bases in the middle. The length of the CDR3 is 14 residues. This chain's CDR3 is CASSGTRSSYEQYF. The CDR3 DNA reads TGTGCCAGTAGTGGGACACGGAGCTCCTACGAGCAGTACTTC.

The chain links TRBV6-1 to TRBJ1-2, with TRBD1 matching over 8 bases. From germline, CDR1 is MNHNS and CDR2 SASEGT. This CDR3 is built from 13 residues. J was trimmed by 7 bases and V by 8 bases; bases with no gene match: 9. CDR3 in DNA: TGTGCCAGCGCCGCAGGGGGCGGCGTTGGCTACACCTTC. It codes for CASAAGGGVGYTF.

This clone was seen once. The gene calls are TRBV4-1 and TRBJ1-6, with 9 bases fitting TRBD1. Germline V gene data show CDR1 as MGHRA and CDR2 as YSYEKL. Trimming removed 6 bases from V and 7 bases from J; junction bases left unmatched: 4. This CDR3 region has 14 residues. As DNA, the CDR3 is TGCGCCAGCAGACAGGGGACAGGGAATTCACCCCTCCACTTT. Amino acids: CASRQGTGNSPLHF.

The CDR3 sequence is CASRATGGSTEAFF. The CDR3, as DNA: TGCGCCAGCAGGGCCACAGGGGGAAGCACTGAAGCTTTCTTT. This rearrangement joins TRBV5-1 to TRBJ1-1, with TRBD1 identical over 8 bases. V lost 5 bases to trimming and J lost 4 bases; unmatched junction nucleotides: 7. The CDR3 has 14 residues. Germline loops: CDR1 SGHRS, CDR2 YFSETQ.

The chain uses TRBV6-1 and TRBJ2-1, with D perhaps TRBD1 (5 bases). Germline-derived CDR1 and CDR2 are MNHNS and SASEGT. CDR3 length: 15 residues. Trimming removed 8 bases at V and 8 bases at J, with 22 bases between. Written as DNA, the CDR3 is TGTGCCAGCCTGGAATATGGGGCAATGATGGATGAGCAGTTCTTC. Translated: CASLEYGAMMDEQFF.

The rearrangement links TRBV11-2 to TRBJ2-3; TRBD2 might be the D (6 bases). V dropped 5 bases and J dropped 1 base, with 13 bases sitting between them. The CDR3 extends over 15 amino acids. Germline CDR1 reads SGHAT; CDR2 reads FQNNGV. This CDR3 is CASSNPGLRTDTQYF. The CDR3 bases are TGTGCCAGCAGCAACCCGGGACTCCGCACAGATACGCAGTATTTT.

Only a few counts were recorded for this clone. V is TRBV2 and J is TRBJ1-6, with D tentatively TRBD1 (5 bases). This CDR3 has 13 residues. Trimming stripped 7 bases from V and 6 bases from J, with 10 bases between. Germline CDR1 reads SNHLY; CDR2 reads FYNNEI. The CDR3 nucleotides are TGTGCCAGCATGATACAGGCTAATTCACCCCTCCACTTT. It codes for CASMIQANSPLHF.

V usage is TRBV7-9 and J usage is TRBJ2-5; weak D call: TRBD1 (6 bases). This CDR3 is 15 amino acids long. The V gene lost 5 bases and the J gene lost 2 bases, with 15 bases spanning the gap. Germline CDR1 reads SEHNR; CDR2 reads FQNEAQ (reference sequence). The CDR3 DNA is TGTGCCAGCAGCAAAGACCAGGACAGACAAGAGACCCAGTACTTC. Its translation is CASSKDQDRQETQYF.

The CDR3 sequence: CASSWQGVGTGELFF. In DNA, the CDR3 is TGTGCCAGCAGCTGGCAGGGGGTGGGCACCGGGGAGCTGTTTTTT. V is TRBV5-6 and J is TRBJ2-2, with 7 bases that match TRBD1. CDR1 and CDR2 (germline): SGHDT, YYEEEE. The CDR3 is made up of 15 amino acids. Trimming cost V 3 bases and J 4 bases; bases outside gene matches: 6. The full variable domain, its missing parts supplied by reference TRBV5-6 and TRBJ2-2, is DAGVTQSPTHLIKTRGQQVTLRCSPKSGHDTVSWYQQALGQGPQFIFQYYEEEERQRGNFPDRFSGHQFPNYSSELNVNALLLGDSALYLCASSWQGVGTGELFFGEGSRLTVL.

This clone was picked up a small number of times. The chain recombines TRBV7-9 with TRBJ1-1, with unresolved D. This CDR3 has 11 residues. The germline V gene has CDR1 SEHNR and CDR2 FQNEAQ (reference sequence). Trimming left V 5 bases short and J 7 bases short, with 8 bases between. CDR3: CASSLIGEAFF. CDR3 DNA sequence: TGTGCCAGCAGCCTAATCGGTGAAGCTTTCTTT.

This clone was detected only a few times. The V gene is TRBV7-8, the J gene TRBJ1-3; D is unresolved. Trimming removed 5 bases at V and 7 bases at J, with 15 bases between. CDR3 size: 14 residues. The germline V gene has CDR1 SGHVS and CDR2 FQNEAQ. The CDR3 region is CASSPGPVGNTIYF. CDR3 DNA: TGTGCCAGCAGCCCGGGCCCGGTGGGCAACACCATATATTTT.

The rearrangement links TRBV27 to TRBJ1-2, with 11 nucleotides matching TRBD1. CDR3 size: 15 residues. J was trimmed by 4 bases and V by 5 bases; bases with no gene match: 6. Germline assignment: CDR1 MNHEY and CDR2 SMNVEV (reference sequence). CDR3 DNA sequence: TGTGCCAGCAGTCGAGCCGGGACAGGGGGCTATGGCTACACCTTC. This sequence encodes CASSRAGTGGYGYTF.